This is a list of T cell receptor beta chains from one sample in a study of a mutant IDH1 vaccine in newly diagnosed glioma. For these TCRs, the target antigens are not known. Some clones are missing from TCRdb's copy, which holds only in-frame ones; the method was immunoSEQ multiplex PCR. Among 69,000 or so clones listed, about 88% were seen once. The sample consisted of PBMCs, taken from a glioma patient whose treatment included an IDH1 peptide vaccine. These receptor sequences come from a man aged 25 to 40 with glioma. The conserved cysteine and the conserved F or W are not part of the CDR3 here. Rows may omit the clone size; those that give it use once, few, many or a size class.

abundance: -; v_gene: TRBV7-9; CDR3aa: ASSAERVQY
abundance: -; v_gene: TRBV10-1; CDR3aa: ASSDLASPQNTGELF
abundance: -; v_gene: TRBV5-6; CDR3aa: ASSSSYSLTYEQY
abundance: -; v_gene: TRBV7-9; CDR3aa: ASSYTRTGLEKLF
abundance: -; v_gene: TRBV18; CDR3aa: ASSPSTGNGNTIY
abundance: few; v_gene: TRBV4-2; CDR3aa: ASSQDDSSGANVLT
abundance: -; v_gene: TRBV2; CDR3aa: ASSDSLGDTQY
abundance: -; v_gene: TRBV27; CDR3aa: ASSFQSNQPQH
abundance: -; v_gene: TRBV20-1; CDR3aa: SATFYNEQF
abundance: -; v_gene: TRBV5-6; CDR3aa: ASSFRRRLDTQY
abundance: once; v_gene: TRBV11-2; CDR3aa: ASSLNPQGESYEQY
abundance: once; v_gene: TRBV5-1; CDR3aa: ASSGRVTGEDGYT
abundance: -; v_gene: TRBV6-1; CDR3aa: ASKGIHYGYT
abundance: -; v_gene: TRBV10-3; CDR3aa: AISEGNEGDTQY
abundance: once; v_gene: TRBV4-2; CDR3aa: ASSQEIASGVYEQF
abundance: -; v_gene: TRBV11-2; CDR3aa: ASSLVGTTYDNEQF
abundance: once; v_gene: TRBV9; CDR3aa: ASSIKGASGNTIY
abundance: -; v_gene: TRBV7-9; CDR3aa: ASSHPGTSRNEQF
abundance: -; v_gene: TRBV18; CDR3aa: ASSPRMGLAH
abundance: few; v_gene: TRBV5-1; CDR3aa: ASSFKGADTEAF
abundance: -; v_gene: TRBV5-6; CDR3aa: ASSLGAHEQY
abundance: few; v_gene: TRBV7-8; CDR3aa: ASSSQGRNTEAF
abundance: -; v_gene: TRBV5-8; CDR3aa: ASSLDQGEQETQY
abundance: -; v_gene: TRBV6-5; CDR3aa: ASSYSTEGHFYGYT
abundance: -; v_gene: TRBV7-2; CDR3aa: ASSLDPGHRSGNTIY
abundance: -; v_gene: TRBV11-2; CDR3aa: ASSLGIETQY
abundance: -; v_gene: TRBV10-3; CDR3aa: AISLNPGELF
abundance: -; v_gene: TRBV28; CDR3aa: ASSFYYEQY
abundance: -; v_gene: TRBV10-3; CDR3aa: AITEGGAANYGYT
abundance: -; v_gene: TRBV9; CDR3aa: ASSGTAGGAADTQY
abundance: once; v_gene: TRBV28; CDR3aa: ASSADRGMYADTQY
abundance: -; v_gene: TRBV9; CDR3aa: ASSVGSGGHPLNTEAF